The rows below give T cell receptor beta chains drawn from one sample of a study of CD8+ T cells in alopecia areata. Sequencing was performed with immunoSEQ multiplex PCR; in TCRdb, only in-frame clones are kept and a portion is missing. The sample shows more than 95,000 clones, more than 30% of them seen only once. Sequencing input: CD4+ T cells sorted from blood. The receptors here all came from a human donor with alopecia areata. Each CDR3 is given with its conserved first and last residue. The order of the fields is V gene, J gene, D gene, clone size, CDR3 protein, CDR3 DNA. D genes are given only for firm matches. Clone size, where shown, is once, few, many, or a class for clones that have expanded.

V gene: TRBV29-1; J gene: TRBJ2-7; D gene: NA; clone size: NA; CDR3 protein: CSVTGHKATYEQYF; CDR3 DNA: TGCAGCGTTACGGGACACAAAGCTACCTACGAGCAGTACTTC
V gene: TRBV29-1; J gene: TRBJ2-1; D gene: NA; clone size: NA; CDR3 protein: CSVGRGGEGVYNEQFF; CDR3 DNA: TGCAGCGTTGGGAGGGGCGGGGAGGGGGTATACAATGAGCAGTTCTTC
V gene: TRBV9; J gene: TRBJ1-2; D gene: TRBD1; clone size: NA; CDR3 protein: CASSGQGADLTRGYTF; CDR3 DNA: TGTGCCAGCAGCGGACAGGGGGCGGACCTAACTCGTGGCTACACCTTC
V gene: TRBV7-2; J gene: TRBJ2-1; D gene: NA; clone size: few; CDR3 protein: CASSSSSSGQFF; CDR3 DNA: TGTGCCAGCAGCTCTTCCTCCTCAGGGCAGTTCTTC
V gene: TRBV4-3; J gene: TRBJ1-3; D gene: NA; clone size: NA; CDR3 protein: CASSQDAGGGSGNTIYF; CDR3 DNA: TGCGCCAGCAGCCAAGACGCGGGTGGAGGCTCTGGAAACACCATATATTTT
V gene: TRBV5-4; J gene: TRBJ2-4; D gene: NA; clone size: NA; CDR3 protein: CASSLGRSAKNIQYF; CDR3 DNA: TGTGCCAGCAGCTTGGGAAGATCAGCCAAAAACATTCAGTACTTC
V gene: TRBV19; J gene: TRBJ2-4; D gene: TRBD1; clone size: few; CDR3 protein: CASSMDQGQVSIQYF; CDR3 DNA: TGTGCCAGTAGTATGGATCAGGGACAGGTGTCCATTCAGTACTTC
V gene: TRBV4-3; J gene: TRBJ2-2; D gene: NA; clone size: NA; CDR3 protein: CASSQVSGTGELFF; CDR3 DNA: TGCGCCAGCAGCCAAGTATCGGGGACCGGGGAGCTGTTTTTT
V gene: TRBV6-5; J gene: TRBJ1-2; D gene: TRBD1; clone size: NA; CDR3 protein: CASRRDRIYGYTF; CDR3 DNA: TGTGCCAGCAGACGGGACAGAATATATGGCTACACCTTC
V gene: TRBV29-1; J gene: TRBJ2-7; D gene: NA; clone size: NA; CDR3 protein: CSVRTPRSNYEQYF; CDR3 DNA: TGCAGCGTCCGAACCCCTCGGTCCAACTACGAGCAGTACTTC
V gene: TRBV19; J gene: TRBJ1-2; D gene: NA; clone size: NA; CDR3 protein: CASSRAGDGYTF; CDR3 DNA: TGTGCCAGTAGTAGGGCAGGGGATGGCTACACCTTC
V gene: TRBV28; J gene: TRBJ2-7; D gene: NA; clone size: few; CDR3 protein: CASRGRRRSYEQYF; CDR3 DNA: TGTGCCAGCAGGGGACGACGGCGCAGCTACGAGCAGTACTTC
V gene: TRBV4-1; J gene: TRBJ2-7; D gene: NA; clone size: NA; CDR3 protein: CASSVPGTESYEQYF; CDR3 DNA: TGCGCCAGCAGCGTCCCCGGGACTGAATCCTACGAGCAGTACTTC
V gene: TRBV18; J gene: TRBJ1-1; D gene: NA; clone size: few; CDR3 protein: CASKTGNTEAFF; CDR3 DNA: TGTGCCAGCAAGACAGGTAACACTGAAGCTTTCTTT
V gene: TRBV9; J gene: TRBJ2-3; D gene: TRBD1; clone size: NA; CDR3 protein: CASSGGQSPVGNTQYF; CDR3 DNA: TGTGCCAGCAGCGGGGGACAGTCCCCAGTCGGAAATACGCAGTATTTT
V gene: TRBV6-1; J gene: TRBJ1-6; D gene: NA; clone size: NA; CDR3 protein: CASSEEGHSPLHF; CDR3 DNA: TGTGCCAGCAGTGAAGAGGGCCACTCACCCCTCCACTTT
V gene: TRBV6-6; J gene: TRBJ1-4; D gene: NA; clone size: many; CDR3 protein: CASSWDEKLFF; CDR3 DNA: TGTGCCAGCAGTTGGGATGAAAAACTGTTTTTT
V gene: TRBV15; J gene: TRBJ2-1; D gene: TRBD2; clone size: few; CDR3 protein: CATSKGTSGYNEQFF; CDR3 DNA: TGTGCCACCAGCAAAGGGACTAGCGGGTACAATGAGCAGTTCTTC
V gene: TRBV7-9; J gene: TRBJ2-2; D gene: NA; clone size: NA; CDR3 protein: CASSLRQTTGELFF; CDR3 DNA: TGTGCCAGCAGCTTGCGACAGACCACCGGGGAGCTGTTTTTT
V gene: TRBV7-2; J gene: TRBJ1-1; D gene: NA; clone size: NA; CDR3 protein: CASSYSGRQMNTEAFF; CDR3 DNA: TGTGCCAGCAGCTACTCCGGTCGACAGATGAACACTGAAGCTTTCTTT
V gene: TRBV30; J gene: TRBJ2-5; D gene: TRBD2; clone size: few; CDR3 protein: CAWSGTSGETQYF; CDR3 DNA: TGTGCCTGGAGTGGAACTAGCGGGGAGACCCAGTACTTC
V gene: TRBV5-1; J gene: TRBJ2-2; D gene: NA; clone size: NA; CDR3 protein: CASSLTENTGELFF; CDR3 DNA: TGCGCCAGCAGCTTGACCGAGAACACCGGGGAGCTGTTTTTT
V gene: TRBV7-2; J gene: TRBJ2-7; D gene: TRBD2; clone size: NA; CDR3 protein: CASSFGTSGGTYEQYF; CDR3 DNA: TGTGCCAGCAGCTTCGGGACTAGCGGGGGCACCTACGAGCAGTACTTC
V gene: TRBV29-1; J gene: TRBJ2-4; D gene: NA; clone size: few; CDR3 protein: CSVVRRENIQYF; CDR3 DNA: TGCAGCGTTGTTCGCCGCGAAAACATTCAGTACTTC
V gene: TRBV5-4; J gene: TRBJ2-2; D gene: TRBD2; clone size: few; CDR3 protein: CASSSGLASGELFF; CDR3 DNA: TGTGCCAGCAGCTCAGGACTAGCATCCGGGGAGCTGTTTTTT
V gene: TRBV5-1; J gene: TRBJ2-1; D gene: NA; clone size: NA; CDR3 protein: CASSPWGDRGDEQFF; CDR3 DNA: TGCGCCAGCAGCCCTTGGGGGGATAGAGGGGATGAGCAGTTCTTC
V gene: TRBV7-2; J gene: TRBJ2-1; D gene: NA; clone size: NA; CDR3 protein: CASSFEFFGQFF; CDR3 DNA: TGTGCCAGCAGCTTTGAGTTTTTCGGGCAGTTCTTC
V gene: TRBV27; J gene: TRBJ1-5; D gene: NA; clone size: NA; CDR3 protein: CASSPRSTVNNQPQHF; CDR3 DNA: TGTGCCAGCAGTCCAAGGTCGACAGTTAACAATCAGCCCCAGCATTTT
V gene: TRBV2; J gene: TRBJ2-3; D gene: NA; clone size: few; CDR3 protein: CASTQERTDTQYF; CDR3 DNA: TGTGCCAGCACTCAAGAGAGGACAGATACGCAGTATTTT
V gene: TRBV5-1; J gene: TRBJ2-1; D gene: NA; clone size: NA; CDR3 protein: CASSLGQTDNEQFF; CDR3 DNA: TGCGCCAGCAGCTTGGGGCAGACCGACAATGAGCAGTTCTTC
V gene: TRBV5-4; J gene: TRBJ2-5; D gene: NA; clone size: NA; CDR3 protein: CASSPEGDPRETQYF; CDR3 DNA: TGCGCCAGCAGCCCGGAGGGGGACCCTCGAGAGACCCAGTACTTC
V gene: TRBV29-1; J gene: TRBJ2-4; D gene: TRBD2; clone size: few; CDR3 protein: CSVHQGWTSGRGIQYF; CDR3 DNA: TGCAGCGTCCATCAAGGGTGGACTAGCGGGAGAGGCATTCAGTACTTC
V gene: TRBV25-1; J gene: TRBJ1-1; D gene: TRBD1; clone size: once; CDR3 protein: CASSVDRGVTEAFF; CDR3 DNA: TGTGCCAGCAGTGTGGACAGGGGAGTCACTGAAGCTTTCTTT
V gene: TRBV5-6; J gene: TRBJ1-5; D gene: NA; clone size: NA; CDR3 protein: CASSLRGVVSNQPQHF; CDR3 DNA: TGTGCCAGCAGCCTACGCGGGGTGGTAAGCAATCAGCCCCAGCATTTT
V gene: TRBV30; J gene: TRBJ2-5; D gene: NA; clone size: NA; CDR3 protein: CAWSERTETQYF; CDR3 DNA: TGTGCCTGGAGTGAGAGAACAGAGACCCAGTACTTC
V gene: TRBV28; J gene: TRBJ2-6; D gene: TRBD2; clone size: few; CDR3 protein: CASSSAGHRGANVLTF; CDR3 DNA: TGTGCCAGCAGTTCAGCGGGGCATCGGGGGGCCAACGTCCTGACTTTC
V gene: TRBV29-1; J gene: TRBJ2-5; D gene: TRBD2; clone size: NA; CDR3 protein: CSVEGTSGSRETQYF; CDR3 DNA: TGCAGCGTTGAAGGGACTAGCGGGAGTCGGGAGACCCAGTACTTC
V gene: TRBV4-3; J gene: TRBJ2-5; D gene: NA; clone size: NA; CDR3 protein: CASSLETVGPKETQYF; CDR3 DNA: TGCGCCAGCAGCCTGGAGACGGTCGGCCCTAAAGAGACCCAGTACTTC
V gene: TRBV28; J gene: TRBJ2-1; D gene: NA; clone size: NA; CDR3 protein: CASSSTGYNEQFF; CDR3 DNA: TGTGCCAGCAGTTCCACAGGATACAATGAGCAGTTCTTC
V gene: TRBV29-1; J gene: TRBJ2-7; D gene: TRBD2; clone size: few; CDR3 protein: CSVGGGGVPDEQYF; CDR3 DNA: TGCAGCGTTGGGGGGGGAGGTGTTCCCGACGAGCAGTACTTC
V gene: TRBV29-1; J gene: TRBJ2-4; D gene: TRBD2; clone size: few; CDR3 protein: CSVGNSGRVGNIQYF; CDR3 DNA: TGCAGCGTTGGTAATAGCGGGAGGGTTGGAAACATTCAGTACTTC
V gene: TRBV29-1; J gene: TRBJ2-7; D gene: NA; clone size: few; CDR3 protein: CSVVGRPSYEQYF; CDR3 DNA: TGCAGCGTTGTGGGCAGGCCCTCCTACGAGCAGTACTTC
V gene: TRBV4-3; J gene: TRBJ2-3; D gene: TRBD2; clone size: NA; CDR3 protein: CASSQVAGGPADTQYF; CDR3 DNA: TGCGCCAGCAGCCAAGTAGCGGGAGGGCCGGCGGATACGCAGTATTTT
V gene: TRBV5-1; J gene: TRBJ2-3; D gene: NA; clone size: NA; CDR3 protein: CASSPGVEGDTQYF; CDR3 DNA: TGCGCCAGCAGCCCGGGGGTAGAGGGAGATACGCAGTATTTT
V gene: TRBV28; J gene: TRBJ2-7; D gene: NA; clone size: NA; CDR3 protein: CASSTGKGSYEQYF; CDR3 DNA: TGTGCCAGCAGCACAGGGAAGGGAAGCTACGAGCAGTACTTC
V gene: TRBV15; J gene: TRBJ1-5; D gene: NA; clone size: NA; CDR3 protein: CATSRAGDQPQHF; CDR3 DNA: TGTGCCACCAGCAGAGCGGGTGATCAGCCCCAGCATTTT
V gene: TRBV18; J gene: TRBJ2-5; D gene: TRBD2; clone size: few; CDR3 protein: CASSPRTSGKETQYF; CDR3 DNA: TGTGCCAGCTCACCTCGGACTAGCGGGAAAGAGACCCAGTACTTC
V gene: TRBV29-1; J gene: TRBJ1-1; D gene: NA; clone size: NA; CDR3 protein: CSVVKRAGPNTEAFF; CDR3 DNA: TGCAGCGTCGTCAAACGGGCAGGGCCAAACACTGAAGCTTTCTTT